The sequence of this T cell receptor (beta chain) was determined in a study of blood T cell repertoires in COVID-19 (dated by TCRdb to 2018 to 2020). Background on the whole study: Samples covering the acute and convalescent phases of COVID-19 were provided by collaborators in the United States, Italy and Spain. The repertoires were made available in a free public database intended to serve as a resource for research on the immune response to SARS-CoV-2. Samples were obtained from the ongoing ImmuneRACE study (first 160 participants) and from some 1,300 subjects provided by 6 global collaborators. Where HLA class I and class II types were available, the types were taken from metadata supplied by the sample provider, not from assay-based typing. The prospective study material was composed of cDNA or gDNA derived from T cells, B-cell-depleted T cells, or PBMCs. Deeply sampled blood TCRbeta repertoires from subjects exposed to, actively infected with, or recovered from COVID-19 were included in the dataset. A de-identified subject ID, COVID-19 status, age in years and sex were almost always included in the sample metadata.

TCRbeta CDR3 regions were amplified from genomic DNA by means of the immunoSEQ Assay, a bias-controlled multiplex PCR. The source study handled its data this way. The number of nucleated cells in each sample was estimated from the amplification of reference gene primers within the assay. To quantify the absolute abundance of each unique TCRbeta CDR3 rearrangement, sequence reads were collapsed and filtered. For each sample, productive Simpson clonality was calculated as the square root of Simpson's diversity index across productive rearrangements. As stored in TCRdb, this immuneACCESS dataset retains in-frame rearrangements with V and J assigned. A fraction of the clones does not appear; measured against another copy, unresolved V genes explain less than half of the discrepancy, and the remainder lacks a known reason. V, J and clone size are taken as reported in that table, and D and trimming were inferred from the DNA itself. A total of around 370,000 clones appear in this sample, around nine tenths of them only once. The top ten constitute more than 3% of the sample.

For this clone: Which antigen it targets is not known. Base-call qualities are not available, and no considerably larger clone is one nucleotide away.

A second Seattle source provided samples from volunteer blood donors who had recovered from COVID-19. The collaborating institutions used their own protocols to collect whole blood in K2EDTA tubes. For TCRbeta analysis, collaborators shipped samples in one of three forms: frozen whole blood, isolated PBMCs, or DNA extracted from either of those sample types. What the work shows at the level of the full study, not this receptor alone: The quantity of clinical and demographic metadata differed by source and by participant and was supplied without curation.

The junction shows trimming of 5 bases on V and 0 bases on J, and the gene matches do not reach 8 bases of it. Sequences LGHNT (CDR1) and FRNRAP (CDR2) are obtained from the germline V gene. Including the terminal cysteine and phenylalanine, the CDR3 comprises 16 residues. The entry retains the CDR3 DNA only, 48 bases that are in frame from base 1. Input material: peripheral blood. The chain employs TRBV12-5 and TRBJ2-5; 8 bases in the middle match TRBD1. The source of this sequence is a woman between 18 and 29 years old who had recovered from COVID-19. The CDR3 region: CASGLEGQGNQETQYF. The bases are TGTGCTAGTGGTCTAGAAGGACAGGGCAACCAAGAGACCCAGTACTTC.